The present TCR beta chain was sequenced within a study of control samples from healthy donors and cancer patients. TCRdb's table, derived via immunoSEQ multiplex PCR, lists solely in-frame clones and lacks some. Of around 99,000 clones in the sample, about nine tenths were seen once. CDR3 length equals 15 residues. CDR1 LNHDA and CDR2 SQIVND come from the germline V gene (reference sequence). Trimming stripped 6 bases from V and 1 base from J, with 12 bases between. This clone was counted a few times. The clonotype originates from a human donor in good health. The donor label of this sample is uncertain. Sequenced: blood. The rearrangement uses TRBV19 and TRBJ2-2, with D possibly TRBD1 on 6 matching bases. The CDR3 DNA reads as TGTGCCAGTAGGCCACAGGGCCGGAACACCGGGGAGCTGTTTTTT. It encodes CASRPQGRNTGELFF.